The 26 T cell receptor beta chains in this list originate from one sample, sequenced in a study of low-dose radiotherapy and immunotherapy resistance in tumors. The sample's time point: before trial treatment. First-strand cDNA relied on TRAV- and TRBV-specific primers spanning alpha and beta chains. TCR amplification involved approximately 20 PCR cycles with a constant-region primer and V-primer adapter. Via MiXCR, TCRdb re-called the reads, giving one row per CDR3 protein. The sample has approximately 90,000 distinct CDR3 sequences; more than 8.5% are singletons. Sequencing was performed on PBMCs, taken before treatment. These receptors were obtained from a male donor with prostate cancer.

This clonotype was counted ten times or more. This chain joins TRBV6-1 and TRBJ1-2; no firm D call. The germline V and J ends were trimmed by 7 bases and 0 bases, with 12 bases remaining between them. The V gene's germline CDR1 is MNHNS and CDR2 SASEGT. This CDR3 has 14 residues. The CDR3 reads CASTPTVTNYGYTF. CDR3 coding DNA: TGTGCCAGCACTCCGACGGTCACTAACTATGGCTACACCTTC.

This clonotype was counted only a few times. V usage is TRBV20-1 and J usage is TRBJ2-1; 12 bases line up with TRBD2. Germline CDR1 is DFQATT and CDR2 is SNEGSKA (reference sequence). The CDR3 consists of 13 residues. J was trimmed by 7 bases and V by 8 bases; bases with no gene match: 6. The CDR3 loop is CSLTSGSTNEQFF. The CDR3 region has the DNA TGCAGTCTGACTAGCGGGAGTACGAATGAGCAGTTCTTC.

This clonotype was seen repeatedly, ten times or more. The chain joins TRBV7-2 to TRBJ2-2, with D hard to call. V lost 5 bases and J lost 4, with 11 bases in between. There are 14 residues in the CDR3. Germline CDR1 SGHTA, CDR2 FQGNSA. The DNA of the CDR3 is TGTGCCAGCAGCCGTAGCTACGGCACCGGGGAGCTGTTTTTT. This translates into CASSRSYGTGELFF.

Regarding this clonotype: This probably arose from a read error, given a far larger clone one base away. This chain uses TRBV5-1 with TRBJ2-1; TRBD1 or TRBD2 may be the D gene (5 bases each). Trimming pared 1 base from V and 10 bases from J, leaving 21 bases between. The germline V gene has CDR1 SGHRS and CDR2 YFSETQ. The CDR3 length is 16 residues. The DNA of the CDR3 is TGCGCCAGCAGCTTGATGTTTACCGGGACCTCCTACGAGCAGTTCTTC. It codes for CASSLMFTGTSYEQFF.

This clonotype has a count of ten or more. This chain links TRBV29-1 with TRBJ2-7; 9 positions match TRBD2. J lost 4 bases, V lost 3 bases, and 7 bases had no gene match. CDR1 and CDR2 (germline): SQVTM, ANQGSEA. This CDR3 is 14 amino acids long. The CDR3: CSVDSREGAYEQYF. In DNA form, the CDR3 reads TGCAGCGTTGATTCGCGGGAGGGGGCGTACGAGCAGTACTTC.

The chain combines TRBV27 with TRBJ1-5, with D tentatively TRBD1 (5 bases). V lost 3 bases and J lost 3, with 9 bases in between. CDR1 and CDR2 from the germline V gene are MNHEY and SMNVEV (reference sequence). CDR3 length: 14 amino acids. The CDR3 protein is CASSLRGLNQPQHF. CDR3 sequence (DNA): TGTGCCAGCAGTTTGAGGGGTCTCAATCAGCCCCAGCATTTT.

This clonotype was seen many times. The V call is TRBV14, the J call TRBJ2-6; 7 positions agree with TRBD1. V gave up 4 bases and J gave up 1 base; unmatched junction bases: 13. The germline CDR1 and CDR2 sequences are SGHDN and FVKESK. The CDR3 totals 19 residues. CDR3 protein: CASSPFPGQPISGANVLTF. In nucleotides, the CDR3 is TGTGCCAGCAGCCCATTTCCGGGACAGCCAATTTCTGGGGCCAACGTCCTGACTTTC.

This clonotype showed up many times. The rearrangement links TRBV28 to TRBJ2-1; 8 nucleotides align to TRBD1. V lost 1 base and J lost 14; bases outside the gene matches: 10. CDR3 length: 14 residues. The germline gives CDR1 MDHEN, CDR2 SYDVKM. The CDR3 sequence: CASSLYPGTGGEFF. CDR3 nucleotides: TGTGCCAGCAGTTTATATCCCGGGACAGGAGGAGAGTTCTTC.

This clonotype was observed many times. In nucleotides, the CDR3 is TGTGCCAGCAGTCCTACGGGGCCCCAAGTTAGCACAGATACGCAGTATTTT. Protein sequence: CASSPTGPQVSTDTQYF. The rearrangement joins TRBV28 to TRBJ2-3, with D possibly called TRBD1 or TRBD2 (5 bases each). The V and J ends lost 5 bases and 0 bases respectively, with 18 bases between them. The CDR3 runs to 17 residues. In germline, CDR1 is MDHEN, CDR2 SYDVKM.

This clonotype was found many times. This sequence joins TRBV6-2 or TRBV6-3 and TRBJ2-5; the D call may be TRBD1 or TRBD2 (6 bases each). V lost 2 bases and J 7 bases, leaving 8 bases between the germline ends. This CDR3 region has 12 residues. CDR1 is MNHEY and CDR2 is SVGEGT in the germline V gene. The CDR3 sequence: CASSYRGVTQYF. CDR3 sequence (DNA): TGTGCCAGCAGTTACAGGGGGGTGACCCAGTACTTC.

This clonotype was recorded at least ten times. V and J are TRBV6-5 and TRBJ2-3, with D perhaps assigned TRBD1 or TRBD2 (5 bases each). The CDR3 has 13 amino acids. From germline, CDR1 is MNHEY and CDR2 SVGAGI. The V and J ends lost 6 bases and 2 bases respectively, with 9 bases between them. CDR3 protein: CASSRDVTDTQYF. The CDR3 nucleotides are TGTGCCAGCAGCAGGGACGTCACAGATACGCAGTATTTT.

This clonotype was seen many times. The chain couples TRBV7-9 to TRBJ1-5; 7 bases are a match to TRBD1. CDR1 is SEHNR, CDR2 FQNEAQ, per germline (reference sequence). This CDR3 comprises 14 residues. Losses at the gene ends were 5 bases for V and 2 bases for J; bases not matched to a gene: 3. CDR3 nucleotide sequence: TGTGCCAGCAGCCAGGGGACAGGCAATCAGCCCCAGCATTTT. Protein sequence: CASSQGTGNQPQHF.

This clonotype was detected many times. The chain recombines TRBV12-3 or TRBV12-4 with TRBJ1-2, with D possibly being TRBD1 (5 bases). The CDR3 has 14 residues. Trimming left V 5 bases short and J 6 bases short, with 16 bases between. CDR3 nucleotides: TGTGCCAGCAGTCCCCGCCCAGGGTCAGATGGCTACACCTTC. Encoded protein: CASSPRPGSDGYTF.

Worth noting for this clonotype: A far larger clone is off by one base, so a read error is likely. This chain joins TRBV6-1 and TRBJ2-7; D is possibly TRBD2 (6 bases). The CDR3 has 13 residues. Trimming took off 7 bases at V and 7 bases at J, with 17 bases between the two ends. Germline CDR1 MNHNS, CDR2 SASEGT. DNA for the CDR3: TGTGCCAGCATGCGGGACGCCGACAATGAGCAGTACTTC. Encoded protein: CASMRDADNEQYF.

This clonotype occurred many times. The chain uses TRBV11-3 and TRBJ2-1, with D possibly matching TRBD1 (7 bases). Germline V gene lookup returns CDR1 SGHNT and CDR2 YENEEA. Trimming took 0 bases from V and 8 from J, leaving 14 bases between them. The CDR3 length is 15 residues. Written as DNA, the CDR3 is TGTGCCAGCAGCTTAGATTCAGGGGGGAGAGATGAGCAGTTCTTC. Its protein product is CASSLDSGGRDEQFF.

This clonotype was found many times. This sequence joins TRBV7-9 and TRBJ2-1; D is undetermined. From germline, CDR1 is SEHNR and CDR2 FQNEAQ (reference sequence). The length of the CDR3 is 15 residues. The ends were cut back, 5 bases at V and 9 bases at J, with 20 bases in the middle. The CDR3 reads CASSPSGSGSGEQFF. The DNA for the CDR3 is TGTGCCAGCAGCCCCTCTGGGTCCGGTTCCGGTGAGCAGTTCTTC.

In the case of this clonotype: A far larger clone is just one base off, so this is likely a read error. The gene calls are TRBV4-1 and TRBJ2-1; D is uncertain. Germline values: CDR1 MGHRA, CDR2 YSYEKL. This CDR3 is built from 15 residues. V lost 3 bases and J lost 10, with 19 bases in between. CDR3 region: CASSQVPAVTYEQFF. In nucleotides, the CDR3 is TGCGCCAGCAGCCAGGTCCCCGCGGTCACCTACGAGCAGTTCTTC.

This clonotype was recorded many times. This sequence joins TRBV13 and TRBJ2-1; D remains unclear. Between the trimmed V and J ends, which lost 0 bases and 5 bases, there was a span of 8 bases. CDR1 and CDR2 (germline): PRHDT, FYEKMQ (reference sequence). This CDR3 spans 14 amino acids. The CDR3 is CASSLGTYDNEQFF. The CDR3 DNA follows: TGTGCCAGCAGCTTAGGGACATACGACAATGAGCAGTTCTTC.

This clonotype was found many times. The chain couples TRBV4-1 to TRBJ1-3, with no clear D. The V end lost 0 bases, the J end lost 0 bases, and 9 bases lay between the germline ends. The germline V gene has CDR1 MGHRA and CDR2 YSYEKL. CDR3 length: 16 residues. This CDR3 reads CASSQEPPSSGNTIYF. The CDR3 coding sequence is TGCGCCAGCAGCCAAGAACCCCCAAGCTCTGGAAACACCATATATTTT.

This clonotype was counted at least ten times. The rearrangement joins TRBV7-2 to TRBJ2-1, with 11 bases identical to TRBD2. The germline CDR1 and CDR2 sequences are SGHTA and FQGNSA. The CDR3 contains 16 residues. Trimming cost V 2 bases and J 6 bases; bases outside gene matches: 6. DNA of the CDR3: TGTGCCAGCAGCTTATCACTAGCGGGAGTAAGCAATGAGCAGTTCTTC. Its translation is CASSLSLAGVSNEQFF. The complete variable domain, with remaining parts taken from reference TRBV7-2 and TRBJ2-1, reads GAGVSQSPSNKVTEKGKDVELRCDPISGHTALYWYRQSLGQGLEFLIYFQGNSAPDKSGLPSDRFSAERTGGSVSTLTIQRTQQEDSAVYLCASSLSLAGVSNEQFFGPGTRLTVL.

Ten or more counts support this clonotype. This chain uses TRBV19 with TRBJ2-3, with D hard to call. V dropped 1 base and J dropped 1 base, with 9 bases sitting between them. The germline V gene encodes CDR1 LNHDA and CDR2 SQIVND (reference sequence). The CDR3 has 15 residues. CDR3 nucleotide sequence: TGTGCCAGTAGTATAGGAAACAGAGGCACAGATACGCAGTATTTT. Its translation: CASSIGNRGTDTQYF.

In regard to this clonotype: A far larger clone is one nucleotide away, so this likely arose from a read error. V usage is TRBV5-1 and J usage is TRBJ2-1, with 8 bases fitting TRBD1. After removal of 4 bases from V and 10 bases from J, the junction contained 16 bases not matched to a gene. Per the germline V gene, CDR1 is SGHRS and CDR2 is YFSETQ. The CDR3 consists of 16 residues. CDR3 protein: CASSRIQGVSPREQFF. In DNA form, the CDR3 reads TGCGCCAGCAGCCGTATACAGGGGGTCTCTCCTCGCGAGCAGTTCTTC.

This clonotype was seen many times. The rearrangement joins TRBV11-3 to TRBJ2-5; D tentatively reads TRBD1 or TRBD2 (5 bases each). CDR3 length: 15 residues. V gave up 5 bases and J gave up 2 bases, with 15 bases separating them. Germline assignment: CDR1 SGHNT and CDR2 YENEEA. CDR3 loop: CASSAGASRQETQYF. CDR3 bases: TGTGCCAGCAGCGCCGGGGCTAGCAGACAAGAGACCCAGTACTTC.

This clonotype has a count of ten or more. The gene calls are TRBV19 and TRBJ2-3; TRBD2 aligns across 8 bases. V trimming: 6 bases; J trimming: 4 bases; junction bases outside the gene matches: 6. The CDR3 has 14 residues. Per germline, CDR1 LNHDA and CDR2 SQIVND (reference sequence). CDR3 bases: TGTGCCAGTAGCAAGCGGGAGAGCCCAGATACGCAGTATTTT. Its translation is CASSKRESPDTQYF. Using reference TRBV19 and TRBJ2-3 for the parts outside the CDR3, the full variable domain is DGGITQSPKYLFRKEGQNVTLSCEQNLNHDAMYWYRQDPGQGLRLIYYSQIVNDFQKGDIAEGYSVSREKKESFPLTVTSAQKNPTAFYLCASSKRESPDTQYFGPGTRLTVL.

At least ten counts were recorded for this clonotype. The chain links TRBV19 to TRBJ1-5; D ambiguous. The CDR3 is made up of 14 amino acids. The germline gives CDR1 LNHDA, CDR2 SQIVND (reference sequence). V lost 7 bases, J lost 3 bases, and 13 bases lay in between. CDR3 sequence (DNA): TGTGCCAGTACTATTGGGCAAATCAATCAGCCCCAGCATTTT. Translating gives CASTIGQINQPQHF.

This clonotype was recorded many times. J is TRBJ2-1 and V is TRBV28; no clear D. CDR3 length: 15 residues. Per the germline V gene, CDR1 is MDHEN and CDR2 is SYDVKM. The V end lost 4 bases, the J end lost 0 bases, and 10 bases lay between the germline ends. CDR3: CASSSRLSSYNEQFF. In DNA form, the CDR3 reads TGTGCCAGCAGTTCGCGGCTCAGCTCCTACAATGAGCAGTTCTTC. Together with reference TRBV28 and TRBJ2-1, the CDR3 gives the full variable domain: DVKVTQSSRYLVKRTGEKVFLECVQDMDHENMFWYRQDPGLGLRLIYFSYDVKMKEKGDIPEGYSVSREKKERFSLILESASTNQTSMYLCASSSRLSSYNEQFFGPGTRLTVL.